The 28 T cell receptor beta chains given below trace back to one sample, sequenced in a study of CD8+CD57+ T cells in acquired aplastic anemia (dated by TCRdb to 2016 to 2018). The instrument was an Illumina HiSeq 2000. Profiling of TCR beta VDJ combinations and CDR3 sequences used genomic DNA as the template. In TCRdb, the public reads were trimmed at Q25 with fastp and aligned with MiXCR, with productive beta chains retained. All rows with the same CDR3 protein become a single entry with the most common DNA and genes. This sample holds under 200,000 distinct CDR3 sequences; approximately 40% were observed only once. The ten largest clonotypes hold approximately 1% of the sample. The sample consisted of sorted CD4+, CD8+, or CD8+CD57+ T cells (not recorded which) from PBMCs. The receptors come from a human donor in good health.

Note on this clonotype: This clone may be a read error of a much larger clone one base away. The chain links TRBV20-1 to TRBJ1-4; D uncertain. The CDR3 is made up of 10 amino acids. V was clipped by 5 bases and J by 7 bases, with 5 bases between them. The germline gives CDR1 DFQATT, CDR2 SNEGSKA (reference sequence). CDR3 protein: CSAGSEKLFF. CDR3 DNA: TGCAGTGCTGGTAGTGAAAAACTGTTTTTT.

As regards this clonotype: Given a much more abundant clone one base away, this may be a read error. V is TRBV6-5 and J is TRBJ2-3; D is possibly TRBD1 or TRBD2 (5 bases each). The length of the CDR3 is 16 residues. Germline-derived CDR1 and CDR2 are MNHEY and SVGAGI. The CDR3 reads CACSYGGQGSPNTQYF. For the CDR3, the DNA is TGTGCCTGCAGTTACGGCGGGCAGGGTAGCCCCAATACGCAGTATTTT.

Regarding this clonotype: Given a much more abundant clone one base away, this may be a read error. This chain uses TRBV12-3 or TRBV12-4 with TRBJ1-1, with TRBD1 as a possible D gene (5 bases). The ends were cut back, 5 bases at V and 9 bases at J, with 10 bases in the middle. This CDR3 has 11 amino acids. The CDR3 nucleotides read TGTGCCAGCAGTAAACAGGTTCAAGCTTTCTTT. This sequence encodes CASSKQVQAFF.

This clonotype was seen ten or more times. V is TRBV30 and J is TRBJ2-1, with D unclear. Trimming removed 0 bases at V and 10 bases at J, with 7 bases between. CDR1 and CDR2 (germline): GTSNPN, SVGIG (reference sequence). The CDR3 is 11 residues long. The CDR3 spells CAWSVLNEQFF. The CDR3 coding sequence is TGTGCCTGGAGTGTCCTCAACGAGCAGTTCTTC.

Note on this clonotype: A much bigger clone sits one base away, suggesting this may be a read error. The conserved final phenylalanine or tryptophan is absent from the CDR3, which likely points to a read error. This chain joins TRBV6-2 or TRBV6-3 and TRBJ2-3, with TRBD2 matching 12 bases. Losses at the gene ends were 2 bases for V and 2 bases for J; bases not matched to a gene: 5. The CDR3 spans 17 residues. Germline CDR1 MNHEY, CDR2 SVGEGT. Written as DNA, the CDR3 is TGTGCCAGCAGTTACCCCGGACTAGCGGGACCCACAGATACGCAGTATCTT. As protein: CASSYPGLAGPTDTQYL.

The table lists this clonotype with many counts. This chain links TRBV28 with TRBJ1-2; D unclear. The V and J ends lost 3 bases and 6 bases respectively, with 5 bases between them. Germline CDR1 MDHEN, CDR2 SYDVKM. CDR3 length equals 11 residues. The CDR3 loop is CASSFTDGYTF. CDR3 DNA sequence: TGTGCCAGCAGTTTTACGGATGGCTACACCTTC.

Many counts were recorded for this clonotype. The V gene is TRBV20-1, the J gene TRBJ1-3; D is ambiguous. Between the trimmed V and J ends, which lost 6 bases and 0 bases, there was a span of 3 bases. Germline CDR1 and CDR2: DFQATT and SNEGSKA (reference sequence). The CDR3 is 11 amino acids. In DNA form, the CDR3 reads TGCAGTGCCCCCTCTGGAAACACCATATATTTT. Translation: CSAPSGNTIYF.

This clonotype was seen ten or more times. This chain connects TRBV7-8 to TRBJ1-1, with 7 nucleotides matching TRBD1. The CDR3 has 14 amino acids. V dropped 4 bases and J dropped 9; count of bases not matched to a gene: 11. Germline V gene sequence: CDR1 SGHVS, CDR2 FQNEAQ. The CDR3 DNA follows: TGTGCCAGCAGCTCACCTTTGACGGGACAGAAAGCTTTCTTT. This gives the protein CASSSPLTGQKAFF.

This clonotype was seen a handful of times. This chain links TRBV27 with TRBJ2-5; 7 nucleotides agree with TRBD2. From germline, CDR1 is MNHEY and CDR2 SMNVEV (reference sequence). Germline trimming cut 2 bases from V and 4 bases from J; bases unmatched to any gene: 7. The CDR3 is 15 amino acids. Here the CDR3 DNA reads TGTGCCAGCAGTTTAGGCGGAGGACTAGGAGAGACCCAGTACTTC. Translation: CASSLGGGLGETQYF.

In its sample, this clonotype was seen a few times. V gene TRBV12-3 or TRBV12-4 combines with J gene TRBJ2-2; D assignment may be TRBD1 or TRBD2 (5 bases each). This CDR3 spans 16 amino acids. The V end was cut by 2 bases, the J end by 5 bases, with 15 bases between. CDR3 residues: CASSLIVGVKTGELFF. The CDR3 nucleotides read TGTGCCAGCAGTTTAATAGTGGGGGTGAAGACCGGGGAGCTGTTTTTT.

This clonotype was observed at least ten times. This rearrangement joins TRBV11-2 to TRBJ2-2; the D gene is possibly TRBD2 (5 bases). The V gene lost 1 base and the J gene lost 7 bases, with 13 bases spanning the gap. The CDR3 extends over 15 amino acids. Germline lookup yields CDR1 SGHAT and CDR2 FQNNGV. The CDR3 sequence is CASSLVTGVGGELFF. CDR3 bases: TGTGCCAGCAGCTTAGTAACCGGGGTGGGCGGGGAGCTGTTTTTT.

Ten or more counts support this clonotype. The chain combines TRBV20-1 with TRBJ2-5; the D is unclear. The V gene lost 0 bases and the J gene lost 5 bases, with 7 bases spanning the gap. This CDR3 contains 12 residues. Germline-derived CDR1 and CDR2 are DFQATT and SNEGSKA (reference sequence). CDR3 amino acids: CSARDQAETQYF. CDR3 in DNA: TGCAGTGCTAGAGATCAAGCGGAGACCCAGTACTTC.

In this sample, this clonotype turned up a few times. This chain joins TRBV29-1 and TRBJ2-7; 7 bases map to TRBD1. There are 16 residues in the CDR3. With 4 bases clipped from V and 0 bases from J, the junction kept 12 bases outside the gene matches. CDR1 SQVTM and CDR2 ANQGSEA come from the germline V gene. The CDR3 DNA is TGCAGCGTTGGGGTCGCCGGGACAGCAAGCTCCTACGAGCAGTACTTC. Translated: CSVGVAGTASSYEQYF.

This clonotype was seen ten or more times. The chain carries TRBV30 and TRBJ2-7, with unresolved D. The CDR3 loop spans 11 amino acids. The V gene lost 2 bases and the J gene lost 3 bases, with 5 bases spanning the gap. Germline CDR1 GTSNPN, CDR2 SVGIG (reference sequence). The CDR3 DNA reads TGTGCCTGGAGTTCGAACTACGAGCAGTACTTC. This encodes CAWSSNYEQYF.

The chain uses TRBV7-2 and TRBJ2-7; a possible D gene is TRBD1 (6 bases). The length of the CDR3 is 15 residues. V lost 5 bases and J 1 base, leaving 15 bases between the germline ends. Germline V gives CDR1 SGHTA, CDR2 FQGNSA. CDR3 nucleotide sequence: TGTGCCAGCAGCGTAGGGGGATTCGGATCCTACGAGCAGTACTTC. It codes for CASSVGGFGSYEQYF.

The gene calls are TRBV20-1 and TRBJ1-5; 7 nucleotides line up with TRBD1. This CDR3 spans 15 amino acids. Germline values: CDR1 DFQATT, CDR2 SNEGSKA (reference sequence). Trimming took 0 bases from V and 1 from J; bases not matched to a gene: 3. CDR3 sequence (DNA): TGCAGTGCTAGAGAAACAGGGGTGAGCAATCAGCCCCAGCATTTT. Translating it yields CSARETGVSNQPQHF.

The V call is TRBV11-1, the J call TRBJ2-7; D might be TRBD2 (7 bases). CDR1 is SGHAT and CDR2 is FQDESV in the germline V gene (reference sequence). V was clipped by 5 bases and J by 2 bases, with 19 bases between them. This CDR3 is built from 16 residues. The CDR3 region has the DNA TGTGCCAGCAGCCCGGTCGGGGGGCGTTCCACCTACGAGCAGTACTTC. It encodes CASSPVGGRSTYEQYF.

A few counts support this clonotype. The chain recombines TRBV11-2 with TRBJ2-4, with D tentatively TRBD2 (5 bases). The germline V gene encodes CDR1 SGHAT and CDR2 FQNNGV. The CDR3 runs 17 residues. The germline V and J ends were trimmed by 2 bases and 0 bases, with 14 bases remaining between them. The CDR3 DNA is TGTGCCAGCAGCTTACTGGGAGAAGGCCTAGCCAAAAACATTCAGTACTTC. Its protein is CASSLLGEGLAKNIQYF.

This clonotype has ten or more counts. The V gene is TRBV7-3, the J gene TRBJ2-7; the match to TRBD1 covers 9 bases. CDR1 SGHTA and CDR2 FQGTGA come from the germline V gene. This CDR3 is 15 amino acids long. Trimming took 6 bases from V and 6 from J; bases not matched to a gene: 12. CDR3 bases: TGTGCCAGCAGAGCGACAGGGGGATTCCTCCGCGAGCAGTACTTC. Protein sequence: CASRATGGFLREQYF.

This clonotype showed up many times. This chain uses TRBV6-1 with TRBJ1-6; tentatively, D is TRBD1 (5 bases). V lost 7 bases to trimming and J lost 9 bases, with 13 bases between them. Germline V CDR1 and CDR2: MNHNS, SASEGT. The CDR3 loop spans 13 amino acids. The CDR3 nucleotides read TGTGCCAGCACGTCAGGGCTCGGTTCACCCCTCCACTTT. Its protein is CASTSGLGSPLHF.

The chain carries TRBV9 and TRBJ1-1, with D tentatively TRBD1 (5 bases). Germline lookup yields CDR1 SGDLS and CDR2 YYNGEE. The ends were cut back, 4 bases at V and 3 bases at J, with 13 bases in the middle. The length of the CDR3 is 14 residues. CDR3 coding DNA: TGTGCCAGCAGCCTCCAGGGTATGGACACTGAAGCTTTCTTT. Its translation: CASSLQGMDTEAFF.

In the case of this clonotype: One base away lies a much larger clone, so this may be a sequencing read error. The CDR3 does not end in the conserved phenylalanine or tryptophan, so this is likely a read error. The genes are TRBV6-1 and TRBJ1-1; D is perhaps TRBD1 (5 bases). V was shortened by 7 bases and J by 1 base, with 13 bases between the two germline ends. Germline V lookup: CDR1 MNHNS, CDR2 SASEGT. The CDR3 has 14 amino acids. For the CDR3, the DNA is TGTGCCAGCAAGATACAACAGGAGAACACTGAAGCTTTCCTT. Its protein product is CASKIQQENTEAFL.

This clonotype appeared a few times. In DNA form, the CDR3 reads TGTGCCAGCAGTGGAGATAGCGGGAGGGTCCCTGGGGCCAACGTCCTGACTTTC. It yields the protein CASSGDSGRVPGANVLTF. The chain couples TRBV25-1 to TRBJ2-6; 11 positions match TRBD2. The V gene's germline CDR1 is MGHDK and CDR2 SYGVNS. Trimming removed 4 bases from V and 2 bases from J; junction bases left unmatched: 7. This CDR3 is built from 18 residues.

This clonotype was counted only a few times. This sequence joins TRBV12-3 or TRBV12-4 and TRBJ2-1; TRBD2 agrees at 11 bases. V trimming: 6 bases; J trimming: 6 bases; junction bases outside the gene matches: 7. This CDR3 has 15 residues. In nucleotides, the CDR3 is TGTGCCAGCAGCCCGACTAGCGGGGTCCCCAATGAGCAGTTCTTC. This translates into CASSPTSGVPNEQFF.

The gene calls are TRBV27 and TRBJ2-1; D unclear. Germline V gives CDR1 MNHEY, CDR2 SMNVEV (reference sequence). The ends were cut back, 5 bases at V and 0 bases at J, with 11 bases in the middle. The CDR3 runs 15 residues. This CDR3 is CASSLAPSSYNEQFF. In DNA, the CDR3 is TGTGCCAGCAGTCTCGCGCCCTCCTCCTACAATGAGCAGTTCTTC.

Comments on this clonotype: A much larger clone lies one base from this, so it may be a read error. The chain uses TRBV12-5 and TRBJ1-1; no reliable D call. Germline CDR1 reads LGHNT; CDR2 reads FRNRAP. CDR3 length: 12 amino acids. DNA of the CDR3: TGTGCTAGTGGTAAATTGAAGACTGAAGCTTTCTTT. Encoded protein: CASGKLKTEAFF. Using reference TRBV12-5 and TRBJ1-1 for the parts outside the CDR3, the full variable domain is DARVTQTPRHKVTEMGQEVTMRCQPILGHNTVFWYRQTMMQGLELLAYFRNRAPLDDSGMPKDRFSAEMPDATLATLKIQPSEPRDSAVYFCASGKLKTEAFFGQGTRLTVV.

This clonotype was recorded many times. The V call is TRBV9, the J call TRBJ1-3; 8 nucleotides agree with TRBD1. Germline-derived CDR1 and CDR2 are SGDLS and YYNGEE. Trimming took 2 bases from V and 2 from J; bases not matched to a gene: 9. The CDR3 contains 17 residues. DNA of the CDR3: TGTGCCAGCAGCGTCGGACAGGGCCGTGGTACTGGAAACACCATATATTTT. It is translated as CASSVGQGRGTGNTIYF.

The chain has TRBV10-3 and TRBJ2-1; 12 bases line up with TRBD2. Germline-derived CDR1 and CDR2 are ENHRY and SYGVKD. V shed 2 bases and J 1 base; nucleotides not matched to a gene: 3. The length of the CDR3 is 17 residues. CDR3 DNA sequence: TGTGCCATCAGTGAGACTAGCGGGGGGAAGTCCTACAATGAGCAGTTCTTC. Its protein product is CAISETSGGKSYNEQFF.